This TCR beta chain came from a study of CD8 T cells in ankylosing spondylitis. General observations from the study: Clones linked to disease were reported to show significant enrichment in matched ankylosing spondylitis synovial fluid. Researchers report that disease-linked clones proved CD8+ and relatively rare in peripheral blood.

As regards this clonotype: Its antigen is still unknown.

As the method for making TCR beta libraries, quantitative 5'-RACE with molecular barcodes was used. TCRdb reprocessed the 5' RACE reads via MiXCR and lists one record per CDR3 protein. The sample includes 250,000 to 350,000 distinct CDR3 sequences, 15% to 20% of them seen just once. Germline CDR1 SEHNR, CDR2 FQNEAQ (reference sequence). Trimming took off 6 bases at V and 2 bases at J, with 13 bases between the two ends. CDR3 length equals 15 residues. The chain employs TRBV7-9 and TRBJ2-2; no clear D gene. This clonotype was obtained from a male donor with ankylosing spondylitis or in good health (not recorded which). Specimen: blood, either unsorted or a sorted T cell fraction (not recorded which). CDR3 nucleotides: TGTGCCAGCAGGAATCATGATTTAAACACCGGGGAGCTGTTTTTT. Amino acid sequence: CASRNHDLNTGELFF.